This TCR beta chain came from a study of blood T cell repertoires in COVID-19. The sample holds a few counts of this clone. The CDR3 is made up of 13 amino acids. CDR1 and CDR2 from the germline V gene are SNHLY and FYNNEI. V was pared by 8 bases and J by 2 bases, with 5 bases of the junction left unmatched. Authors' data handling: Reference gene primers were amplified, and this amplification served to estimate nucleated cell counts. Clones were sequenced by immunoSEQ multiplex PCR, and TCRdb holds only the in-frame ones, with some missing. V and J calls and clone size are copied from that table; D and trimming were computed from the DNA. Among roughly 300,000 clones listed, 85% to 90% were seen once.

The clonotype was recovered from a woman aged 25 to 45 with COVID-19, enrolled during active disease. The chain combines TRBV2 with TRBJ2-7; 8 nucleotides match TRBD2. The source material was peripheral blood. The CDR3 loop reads CASGLAGTYEQYF. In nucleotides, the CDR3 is TGTGCCAGCGGGCTAGCGGGCACCTACGAGCAGTACTTC.